This passage covers 9 T cell receptor beta chains from one sample sequenced in a study of regulatory T cells in long-lasting Graves disease. Libraries of TCR beta came from iRepertoire HTBI primers plus Arm-PCR of CDR3 regions. Via MiXCR, TCRdb re-called the multiplex PCR reads, giving one row per CDR3 protein. The profile shows some 560,000 distinct CDR3 sequences, roughly 15% of them singletons. Time point reported: newly diagnosed GD, antithyroid drugs for less than 3 months. The authors made the TCR library using RNA they extracted from PBMCs. These same data were also listed under a study on T cells in Graves' hyperthyroidism and ophthalmopathy.

The sample here was peripheral blood mononuclear cells (PBMCs), taken at new diagnosis, from a patient treated with antithyroid drugs. Every receptor here comes from a woman aged 35-65 years with Graves disease.

In this sample, this clonotype turned up many times. The chain couples TRBV12-3 or TRBV12-4 to TRBJ1-4, with no clear D. This CDR3 comprises 14 residues. V lost 3 bases to trimming and J lost 6 bases, with 11 bases between them. For the CDR3, the DNA is TGTGCCAGCAGTTTGGGCCTCGCATATGAAAAACTGTTTTTT. Its protein is CASSLGLAYEKLFF.

In its sample, this clonotype was seen a few times. The rearrangement joins TRBV27 to TRBJ2-5; tentatively, D is TRBD2 (6 bases). Germline-derived CDR1 and CDR2 are MNHEY and SMNVEV (reference sequence). Trimming removed 5 bases at V and 4 bases at J, with 26 bases between. The CDR3 is 18 residues long. CDR3 region: CASSPWVSNAGGRETQYF. The CDR3 DNA reads TGTGCCAGCAGTCCGTGGGTGTCCAACGCCGGGGGTAGAGAGACCCAGTACTTC.

This clonotype occurred many times. The chain employs TRBV28 and TRBJ1-5; D perhaps matches TRBD1 (6 bases). Germline V gene lookup returns CDR1 MDHEN and CDR2 SYDVKM. With 2 bases removed from V and 0 bases from J, the gap between germline ends came to 11 bases. This CDR3 spans 16 amino acids. CDR3 residues: CASSLPSQGSNQPQHF. CDR3 nucleotide sequence: TGTGCCAGCAGTTTACCATCACAGGGTAGCAATCAGCCCCAGCATTTT.

This clonotype has at least ten counts. The chain has TRBV5-1 and TRBJ1-5, with 8 bases fitting TRBD1. There are 15 residues in the CDR3. Germline V gene lookup returns CDR1 SGHRS and CDR2 YFSETQ. V lost 2 bases, J lost 7 bases, and 8 bases stayed unmatched. For the CDR3, the DNA is TGCGCCAGCAGCTTAACAGGGGGTTGGGACCAGCCCCAGCATTTT. Translation gives CASSLTGGWDQPQHF. Full variable domain (missing parts from reference TRBV5-1 and TRBJ1-5): KAGVTQTPRYLIKTRGQQVTLSCSPISGHRSVSWYQQTPGQGLQFLFEYFSETQRNKGNFPGRFSGRQFSNSRSEMNVSTLELGDSALYLCASSLTGGWDQPQHFGDGTRLSIL.

Concerning this clonotype itself: This clone may be a read error of a much larger clone one base away. The chain uses TRBV10-3 and TRBJ1-1; D not certain. V lost 5 bases and J lost 1, with 11 bases in between. Per germline, CDR1 ENHRY and CDR2 SYGVKD. The length of the CDR3 is 14 residues. CDR3 in DNA: TGTGCCATCAGTACAGACGACGGGAACACTGAAGCTTTCTTT. Encoded protein: CAISTDDGNTEAFF.

This sequence joins TRBV2 and TRBJ1-2; the match to TRBD1 covers 8 bases. The CDR3 covers 13 residues. V was pared by 3 bases and J by 5 bases, with 2 bases of the junction left unmatched. Germline CDR1 is SNHLY and CDR2 is FYNNEI. DNA of the CDR3: TGTGCCAGCAGTGAGACAGGGGAGTATGGCTACACCTTC. Translated: CASSETGEYGYTF.

J is TRBJ2-1 and V is TRBV9, with D tentatively TRBD2 (6 bases). Trimming cost V 0 bases and J 7 bases, with 14 bases left between them. CDR3 size: 15 residues. CDR1 SGDLS and CDR2 YYNGEE come from the germline V gene. The CDR3 loop is CASSVEEGRINEQFF. CDR3 DNA: TGTGCCAGCAGCGTAGAGGAGGGGAGGATTAATGAGCAGTTCTTC.

The chain is built from TRBV12-5 and TRBJ1-6; TRBD1 matches 7 bases. The germline CDR1 and CDR2 sequences are LGHNT and FRNRAP. V lost 6 bases, J lost 10 bases, and 18 bases stayed unmatched. The CDR3 totals 17 residues. CDR3 residues: CASGLVPSTGRSSPLHF. In DNA, the CDR3 is TGTGCTAGTGGCCTTGTCCCCTCGACAGGGAGAAGCTCACCCCTCCACTTT.

J is TRBJ2-3 and V is TRBV7-9; 13 bases line up with TRBD2. The CDR3 contains 16 residues. Germline V lookup: CDR1 SEHNR, CDR2 FQNEAQ (reference sequence). V shed 5 bases, J shed 2 bases, and the junction held 4 bases outside the gene matches. The CDR3 spells CASSGLAGDLTDTQYF. For the CDR3, the DNA is TGTGCCAGCAGCGGACTAGCGGGGGACCTCACAGATACGCAGTATTTT.